This entry lists 28 T cell receptor beta chains sequenced from one sample in a study of T cell responses to AZD1222 COVID-19 vaccine. Profiling relied on immunoSEQ multiplex PCR, and the TCRdb table lists in-frame clones only, not all of them. The data contain roughly 80,000 clones, approximately 86% of them singletons. This specimen consisted of peripheral blood, obtained on day 0 of MenACWY control vaccination. Receptors were obtained from an adult in good health.

This sequence joins TRBV24-1 and TRBJ1-2, with no clear D. The germline V gene has CDR1 KGHDR and CDR2 SFDVKD. The V and J ends lost 4 bases and 3 bases respectively, with 8 bases between them. The CDR3 runs to 13 residues. The CDR3 DNA reads as TGTGCCACCAGTGAGGGAATGGACTATGGCTACACCTTC. The encoded protein is CATSEGMDYGYTF.

The chain has TRBV6-2 or TRBV6-3 and TRBJ2-3; 8 bases map to TRBD2. V was pared by 0 bases and J by 10 bases, with 3 bases of the junction left unmatched. Looked up from germline, CDR1 is MNHEY and CDR2 is SVGEGT. This CDR3 spans 13 amino acids. As DNA, the CDR3 is TGTGCCAGCAGTTACTCGCTAGCGGGCTCGCAGTATTTT. The encoded protein is CASSYSLAGSQYF.

The chain recombines TRBV6-5 with TRBJ2-5; tentative D call: TRBD1 (6 bases). Trimming left V 2 bases short and J 2 bases short, with 9 bases between. The CDR3 sequence is 14 residues long. In germline, CDR1 is MNHEY, CDR2 SVGAGI. CDR3 sequence (DNA): TGTGCCAGCAGTTACGGACAGCTTCAAGAGACCCAGTACTTC. This gives the protein CASSYGQLQETQYF.

The chain uses TRBV6-1 and TRBJ1-5; D is unresolved. The V end was cut by 3 bases, the J end by 3 bases, with 12 bases between. The germline V gene encodes CDR1 MNHNS and CDR2 SASEGT. The CDR3 sequence is 15 residues long. The CDR3 reads CASSDGVSNNQPQHF. DNA for the CDR3: TGTGCCAGCAGTGATGGTGTCAGTAACAATCAGCCCCAGCATTTT.

This chain joins TRBV6-5 and TRBJ2-7; TRBD2 is a possible D gene (6 bases). V gave up 5 bases and J gave up 4 bases, with 12 bases separating them. The CDR3 covers 13 residues. Germline V gene sequence: CDR1 MNHEY, CDR2 SVGAGI. This CDR3 is CASSPLGGYEQYF. The CDR3 nucleotides are TGTGCCAGCAGTCCCCTCGGGGGTTACGAGCAGTACTTC.

On this clone itself: A junction boundary mismatches the germline segment, possibly from a read error. The chain links TRBV2 to TRBJ1-2, with 7 bases lining up with TRBD1. CDR1 is SNHLY, CDR2 FYNNEI, per germline. This CDR3 spans 14 amino acids. CDR3 residues: CAGSYDRASYGYTF. DNA of the CDR3: TGTGCCGGCAGTTACGACAGGGCCTCCTATGGCTACACCTTC.

This clone came up a few times. This chain joins TRBV6-5 and TRBJ1-2; D not certain. Germline CDR1 MNHEY, CDR2 SVGAGI. V was pared by 11 bases and J by 6 bases, with 16 bases between. The CDR3 covers 12 residues. The chain's CDR3 is CACRRGQNGYTF. The CDR3 DNA is TGTGCCTGCCGACGGGGTCAGAATGGCTACACCTTC.

By sample share, this clone is large (0.1 to 1%). The chain links TRBV7-2 to TRBJ2-7; perhaps TRBD2 as D (6 bases). Germline assignment: CDR1 SGHTA and CDR2 FQGNSA. V lost 4 bases to trimming and J lost 3 bases, with 16 bases between them. This CDR3 is 15 amino acids long. The CDR3 DNA sequence: TGTGCCAGCAGCTCCCCCCGCGGGAAACTCTACGAGCAGTACTTC. Translating it yields CASSSPRGKLYEQYF.

Only one count was recorded for this clone. The chain has TRBV9 and TRBJ1-4; TRBD1 is a possible D gene (6 bases). The V gene's germline CDR1 is SGDLS and CDR2 YYNGEE. Trimming removed 4 bases from V and 2 bases from J, with 15 bases in between. This CDR3 region has 16 residues. This chain's CDR3 is CASSSDEGGTNEKLFF. In DNA form, the CDR3 reads TGTGCCAGCAGCTCGGATGAGGGGGGTACTAATGAAAAACTGTTTTTT. The whole variable domain, remainder taken from reference TRBV9 and TRBJ1-4, is DSGVTQTPKHLITATGQRVTLRCSPRSGDLSVYWYQQSLDQGLQFLIQYYNGEERAKGNILERFSAQQFPDLHSELNLSSLELGDSALYFCASSSDEGGTNEKLFFGSGTQLSVL.

Here the CDR3 DNA reads TGTGCCAGCAGTTACCCGTACTTGGGACAGCTCTCCTACGAGCAGTACTTC. Protein product: CASSYPYLGQLSYEQYF. The chain uses TRBV6-2 or TRBV6-3 and TRBJ2-7, with 7 bases matching TRBD1. V lost 2 bases to trimming and J lost 0 bases; unmatched junction nucleotides: 10. Germline CDR1 reads MNHEY; CDR2 reads SVGEGT. This CDR3 spans 17 amino acids.

V is TRBV4-1 and J is TRBJ2-2; maybe TRBD1 (6 bases). In germline, CDR1 is MGHRA, CDR2 YSYEKL. The CDR3 spans 16 residues. V dropped 0 bases and J dropped 4 bases, with 12 bases sitting between them. CDR3 DNA sequence: TGCGCCAGCAGCCAAGATAGGTCAGGGGTCACCGGGGAGCTGTTTTTT. It encodes CASSQDRSGVTGELFF.

This rearrangement joins TRBV6-2 or TRBV6-3 to TRBJ2-7; D remains ambiguous. Looked up from germline, CDR1 is MNHEY and CDR2 is SVGEGT. This CDR3 comprises 14 residues. Trimming cost V 0 bases and J 3 bases, with 9 bases left between them. CDR3 bases: TGTGCCAGCAGTTACTCGGAACCGGGCTACGAGCAGTACTTC. Translated: CASSYSEPGYEQYF.

The gene calls are TRBV11-2 and TRBJ1-6; TRBD1 is a possible D gene (5 bases). The CDR3 length is 14 residues. CDR1 and CDR2 from the germline V gene are SGHAT and FQNNGV. With 5 bases removed from V and 10 bases from J, the gap between germline ends came to 15 bases. The CDR3: CASSITGQRSPLHF. The CDR3, as DNA: TGTGCCAGCAGCATAACAGGTCAAAGATCACCCCTCCACTTT.

The chain uses TRBV6-1 and TRBJ2-1; a weak D match, TRBD1 (6 bases). V was trimmed by 1 base and J by 8 bases, leaving 21 bases between them. The CDR3 contains 17 residues. Per the germline V gene, CDR1 is MNHNS and CDR2 is SASEGT. CDR3 DNA: TGTGCCAGCAGTGAAGAGGGGACACTTAGCATGGTGGATGAGCAGTTCTTC. As protein: CASSEEGTLSMVDEQFF.

This chain connects TRBV9 to TRBJ1-2, with D maybe TRBD1 (5 bases). Germline CDR1 is SGDLS and CDR2 is YYNGEE. The CDR3 covers 14 residues. Trimming pared 3 bases from V and 8 bases from J, leaving 17 bases between. The DNA of the CDR3 is TGTGCCAGCAGCGCCCGCCTCAGGGCCCCGGGCTACACCTTC. This codes for CASSARLRAPGYTF.

This chain uses TRBV7-8 with TRBJ2-3; a weak D match, TRBD2 (5 bases). Trimming left V 4 bases short and J 1 base short, with 18 bases between. Germline loops: CDR1 SGHVS, CDR2 FQNEAQ. There are 17 residues in the CDR3. The CDR3 DNA reads as TGTGCCAGCAGCTCCACCCCCCGGGGTGACGGCACAGATACGCAGTATTTT. Amino acid sequence: CASSSTPRGDGTDTQYF. The variable domain in full, completed from reference TRBV7-8 and TRBJ2-3, reads GAGVSQSPRYKVAKRGQDVALRCDPISGHVSLFWYQQALGQGPEFLTYFQNEAQLDKSGLPSDRFFAERPEGSVSTLKIQRTQQEDSAVYLCASSSTPRGDGTDTQYFGPGTRLTVL.

This chain connects TRBV19 to TRBJ2-7, with D hard to call. Germline CDR1 reads LNHDA; CDR2 reads SQIVND (reference sequence). Trimming took 4 bases from V and 0 from J, leaving 7 bases between them. The CDR3 is made up of 13 amino acids. CDR3 bases: TGTGCCAGTAGTAACGTCCCCTCCTACGAGCAGTACTTC. This encodes CASSNVPSYEQYF.

This clone was detected only a few times. This sequence joins TRBV3-1 (or the pseudogene TRBV3-2) and TRBJ2-3, with D maybe TRBD2 (5 bases). The CDR3 is made up of 16 amino acids. Trimming stripped 1 base from V and 2 bases from J, with 13 bases between. Germline CDR1 LGHDT, CDR2 YNNKEL (reference sequence). CDR3 amino acids: CASSQGSGSYTDTQYF. Here the CDR3 DNA reads TGTGCCAGCAGCCAAGGGTCGGGGTCTTACACAGATACGCAGTATTTT.

This chain uses TRBV6-2 or TRBV6-3 with TRBJ2-3; 7 bases are a match to TRBD1. This CDR3 has 17 amino acids. V lost 2 bases and J lost 2; bases outside the gene matches: 10. From germline, CDR1 is MNHEY and CDR2 SVGEGT. CDR3 nucleotides: TGTGCCAGCAGTTACCCCCCTACAGGGGTTCCCACAGATACGCAGTATTTT. Translation: CASSYPPTGVPTDTQYF.

V usage is TRBV5-4 and J usage is TRBJ2-5; no firm D call. Trimming cost V 0 bases and J 3 bases, with 12 bases left between them. Germline CDR1 and CDR2: SGHNT and YYREEE (reference sequence). The CDR3 contains 15 residues. The CDR3 region has the DNA TGTGCCAGCAGCTTGGGTCCGGCCGCGAAAGAGACCCAGTACTTC. Protein product: CASSLGPAAKETQYF.

The chain employs TRBV2 and TRBJ2-5; 7 nucleotides match TRBD1. V dropped 4 bases and J dropped 1; count of bases not matched to a gene: 0. Germline CDR1 and CDR2: SNHLY and FYNNEI. There are 13 residues in the CDR3. CDR3 amino acids: CASSGDSQETQYF. The CDR3 DNA follows: TGTGCCAGCAGTGGGGACAGCCAAGAGACCCAGTACTTC.

This chain connects TRBV21-1 to TRBJ2-1; TRBD1, the table's D call, lacks a check against the DNA. TRBV21-1 is annotated as a pseudogene. The CDR3 extends over 12 amino acids. For the CDR3, the DNA is TGTGCCAGCAGCACAGAGGACAGGGTCATGTTCTTC. This gives the protein CASSTEDRVMFF.

The chain uses TRBV6-1 and TRBJ2-3, with a tentative D call TRBD1 (6 bases). Between the trimmed V and J ends, which lost 3 bases and 1 base, there was a span of 11 bases. This CDR3 has 15 residues. Germline loops: CDR1 MNHNS, CDR2 SASEGT. The CDR3 bases are TGTGCCAGCAGTGAGGTTGCAGGGGGCACAGATACGCAGTATTTT. Encoded protein: CASSEVAGGTDTQYF.

This rearrangement joins TRBV10-3 to TRBJ1-4, with D possibly matching TRBD1 (6 bases). In germline, CDR1 is ENHRY, CDR2 SYGVKD. The CDR3 runs to 12 residues. Between the trimmed V and J ends, which lost 11 bases and 6 bases, there was a span of 13 bases. The chain's CDR3 is CAARGNDEKLFF. CDR3 coding DNA: TGTGCCGCGAGGGGGAATGATGAAAAACTGTTTTTT.

This chain joins TRBV4-3 and TRBJ1-4, with 11 bases fitting TRBD1. The length of the CDR3 is 17 residues. In germline, CDR1 is LGHNA, CDR2 YSLEER. The junction had 6 bases not matched to a gene; V was cut back by 3 bases and J by 3 bases. The CDR3: CASSHGTGGRANEKLFF. CDR3 DNA: TGCGCCAGCAGCCACGGGACAGGGGGTAGAGCTAATGAAAAACTGTTTTTT.

DNA for the CDR3: TGTGCCAGCAGCCCTAGCGGGGGGGCGACAGATACGCAGTATTTT. This sequence encodes CASSPSGGATDTQYF. The V call is TRBV7-3, the J call TRBJ2-3, with 12 bases matching TRBD2. J gave up 3 bases and V 5 bases, and 3 bases lay outside the gene matches. CDR1 and CDR2 (germline): SGHTA, FQGTGA. The CDR3 spans 15 residues.

V and J are TRBV6-2 or TRBV6-3 and TRBJ2-7; 7 bases line up with TRBD1. The CDR3 totals 13 residues. Trimming removed 6 bases from V and 3 bases from J; junction bases left unmatched: 5. Per germline, CDR1 MNHEY and CDR2 SVGEGT. CDR3 sequence: CASSKGQNYEQYF. The CDR3 DNA sequence: TGTGCCAGCAGCAAGGGACAGAACTACGAGCAGTACTTC.

In this sample, this clone turned up a few times. The V gene is TRBV10-3, the J gene TRBJ2-3, with TRBD2 as a possible D gene (6 bases). Germline CDR1 ENHRY, CDR2 SYGVKD. V was pared by 0 bases and J by 4 bases, with 14 bases between. This CDR3 contains 16 residues. CDR3 sequence (DNA): TGTGCCATCAGTGAGTCCGGGGCGGGGCATTCAGATACGCAGTATTTT. Amino acid sequence: CAISESGAGHSDTQYF.